This T cell receptor (beta chain) was identified during a study of T cell repertoires in cytomegalovirus infection. Across the study: Public TCR beta signatures were indicative of both CMV infection and a matching HLA type.

The CDR3 is 15 residues long. Losses at the gene ends were 5 bases for V and 3 bases for J; bases not matched to a gene: 6. The germline gives CDR1 SGHVS, CDR2 FNYEAQ. A single record per CDR3 protein comes from TCRdb applying MiXCR to the reads. The sample has about 150,000 distinct CDR3 sequences, 32% seen once. A few counts support this clonotype. Its target is unknown. The TCR was taken from a human donor in good health (CMV status not recorded). Some clones in this sample may be carry-over from other donors' samples. The chain carries TRBV7-6 and TRBJ2-7, with 11 bases aligning to TRBD2. This specimen consisted of CD8+ T cells from cultured PBMCs, obtained from culture after CMV antigen stimulation. The DNA for the CDR3 is TGTGCCAGCAGCCCAATAGCGGGGGGGAACTACGAGCAGTACTTC. It encodes CASSPIAGGNYEQYF.